The next 17 T cell receptor beta chains were all read from a single sample in a study of blood T cell repertoires in COVID-19. Sequencing used immunoSEQ multiplex PCR; TCRdb keeps in-frame clones, though not all of them. This table holds some 200,000 clones, 70% to 90% found once. Sample: peripheral blood. These TCRs come from a man aged 45 to 65 with COVID-19, enrolled during active disease.

In its sample, this clone was seen once. This chain joins TRBV6-5 and TRBJ2-5; 8 nucleotides match TRBD2. The CDR3 is 14 residues long. Germline loops: CDR1 MNHEY, CDR2 SVGAGI. Losses at the gene ends were 2 bases for V and 10 bases for J; bases not matched to a gene: 9. CDR3 amino acids: CASSYAGGTQHQYF. CDR3 sequence (DNA): TGTGCCAGCAGTTACGCGGGGGGCACCCAACACCAGTACTTC.

The chain links TRBV19 to TRBJ2-5; D uncertain. V dropped 5 bases and J dropped 2 bases, with 18 bases sitting between them. The germline V gene encodes CDR1 LNHDA and CDR2 SQIVND (reference sequence). The CDR3 runs 16 residues. CDR3 sequence: CASSSLPPPGQETQYF. DNA for the CDR3: TGTGCCAGTAGTTCCCTTCCCCCCCCCGGGCAAGAGACCCAGTACTTC.

This clone was counted once. CDR3 sequence: CASSPTPGKTEAFF. The CDR3 DNA sequence: TGTGCCAGCAGTCCGACCCCGGGAAAGACTGAAGCTTTCTTT. V gene TRBV6-5 combines with J gene TRBJ1-1; D is undetermined. Germline lookup yields CDR1 MNHEY and CDR2 SVGAGI. V lost 5 bases and J lost 5, with 15 bases in between. This CDR3 comprises 14 residues.

The chain has TRBV7-3 and TRBJ2-7; 11 positions match TRBD1. After removal of 2 bases from V and 0 bases from J, the junction contained 6 bases not matched to a gene. From germline, CDR1 is SGHTA and CDR2 FQGTGA. This CDR3 comprises 17 residues. The CDR3 DNA reads TGTGCCAGCAGCTTAGGGACAGGGGGGAGCGGCTCCTACGAGCAGTACTTC. This sequence encodes CASSLGTGGSGSYEQYF.

The chain recombines TRBV3-1 (or the pseudogene TRBV3-2) with TRBJ2-7; 8 nucleotides agree with TRBD1. The CDR3 length is 15 residues. Germline V gives CDR1 LGHDT, CDR2 YNNKEL (reference sequence). Losses at the gene ends were 7 bases for V and 0 bases for J; bases not matched to a gene: 8. The CDR3 DNA is TGTGCCAGCACCCACAGGGGGGATAACTCCTACGAGCAGTACTTC. It translates to CASTHRGDNSYEQYF.

The chain combines TRBV7-2 with TRBJ1-2; tentatively, D is TRBD1 (6 bases). Germline V gene sequence: CDR1 SGHTA, CDR2 FQGNSA. Trimming removed 1 base at V and 6 bases at J, with 12 bases between. The CDR3 consists of 14 residues. CDR3 protein: CASSLDLQGHGYTF. CDR3 in DNA: TGTGCCAGCAGCTTAGATCTACAGGGACATGGCTACACCTTC.

The V and J genes are TRBV7-2 and TRBJ2-7; TRBD2 matches at 7 bases. Germline trimming cut 4 bases from V and 1 base from J; bases unmatched to any gene: 4. This CDR3 is 14 amino acids long. The V gene's germline CDR1 is SGHTA and CDR2 FQGNSA. The CDR3 DNA reads as TGTGCCAGCAGCTCCCGAGCGGGATCCTACGAGCAGTACTTC. Encoded protein: CASSSRAGSYEQYF.

V usage is TRBV3-1 (or the pseudogene TRBV3-2) and J usage is TRBJ1-3; D is unclear. With 2 bases removed from V and 4 bases from J, the gap between germline ends came to 9 bases. The germline V gene has CDR1 LGHDT and CDR2 YNNKEL (reference sequence). The CDR3 consists of 14 residues. This CDR3 is CASSQRVSGNTIYF. The DNA of the CDR3 is TGTGCCAGCAGCCAAAGAGTATCGGGAAACACCATATATTTT.

The chain employs TRBV7-6 and TRBJ2-5, with a possible D match to TRBD2 (5 bases). Deletions cut 0 bases from V and 5 bases from J, with 13 bases between. Per germline, CDR1 SGHVS and CDR2 FNYEAQ. This CDR3 has 15 residues. DNA of the CDR3: TGTGCCAGCAGCTTAGCCTCAACTAGAGGGGAGACCCAGTACTTC. This codes for CASSLASTRGETQYF. The full variable domain, completed using reference TRBV7-6 and TRBJ2-5, is GAGVSQSPRYKVTKRGQDVALRCDPISGHVSLYWYRQALGQGPEFLTYFNYEAQQDKSGLPNDRFSAERPEGSISTLTIQRTEQRDSAMYRCASSLASTRGETQYFGPGTRLLVL.

The chain uses TRBV5-6 and TRBJ1-2, with D possibly being TRBD1 (5 bases). Deletions cut 4 bases from V and 7 bases from J, with 20 bases between. CDR3 size: 15 residues. The germline gives CDR1 SGHDT, CDR2 YYEEEE. CDR3 nucleotides: TGTGCCAGCAGCGATGGTGACTCGGGTACAGGTGGCTACACCTTC. Its protein is CASSDGDSGTGGYTF.

This chain joins TRBV7-2 and TRBJ1-2; 7 bases agree with TRBD1. The V and J ends lost 7 bases and 4 bases, in that order; junction bases with no gene match: 9. In germline, CDR1 is SGHTA, CDR2 FQGNSA. This CDR3 comprises 14 residues. CDR3 protein: CASTQMQGGYGYTF. The CDR3 region has the DNA TGTGCCAGCACCCAAATGCAGGGGGGCTATGGCTACACCTTC. Drawing the rest from reference TRBV7-2 and TRBJ1-2, the complete variable domain is GAGVSQSPSNKVTEKGKDVELRCDPISGHTALYWYRQSLGQGLEFLIYFQGNSAPDKSGLPSDRFSAERTGGSVSTLTIQRTQQEDSAVYLCASTQMQGGYGYTFGSGTRLTVV.

The J gene is TRBJ2-1, the V gene TRBV7-2, with D tentatively TRBD2 (6 bases). The CDR3 totals 13 residues. Trimming stripped 5 bases from V and 7 bases from J, with 12 bases between. Looked up from germline, CDR1 is SGHTA and CDR2 is FQGNSA. The CDR3 here is CASSTRLVNEQFF. CDR3 bases: TGTGCCAGCAGCACCAGACTAGTAAATGAGCAGTTCTTC. The variable domain in full, completed from reference TRBV7-2 and TRBJ2-1, reads GAGVSQSPSNKVTEKGKDVELRCDPISGHTALYWYRQSLGQGLEFLIYFQGNSAPDKSGLPSDRFSAERTGGSVSTLTIQRTQQEDSAVYLCASSTRLVNEQFFGPGTRLTVL.

This rearrangement joins TRBV9 to TRBJ2-1, with 7 bases matching TRBD2. The J segment lost 10 bases and the V segment lost 3 bases, leaving 10 bases of the junction unmatched. Germline CDR1 reads SGDLS; CDR2 reads YYNGEE. The CDR3 is 14 amino acids. The CDR3 loop reads CASSADSGVGEQFF. Written as DNA, the CDR3 is TGTGCCAGCAGCGCAGACAGCGGGGTAGGGGAGCAGTTCTTC. The entire variable domain, with the rest obtained from reference TRBV9 and TRBJ2-1, is as follows: DSGVTQTPKHLITATGQRVTLRCSPRSGDLSVYWYQQSLDQGLQFLIQYYNGEERAKGNILERFSAQQFPDLHSELNLSSLELGDSALYFCASSADSGVGEQFFGPGTRLTVL.

This chain joins TRBV11-1 and TRBJ1-6; possibly TRBD1 for D (5 bases). Trimming cost V 2 bases and J 6 bases, with 11 bases left between them. The germline CDR1 and CDR2 sequences are SGHAT and FQDESV (reference sequence). CDR3 length: 15 amino acids. CDR3: CASSLQGASNSPLHF. DNA for the CDR3: TGTGCCAGCAGCTTACAGGGTGCTAGTAATTCACCCCTCCACTTT. The full variable domain, completed using reference TRBV11-1 and TRBJ1-6, is EAEVAQSPRYKITEKSQAVAFWCDPISGHATLYWYRQILGQGPELLVQFQDESVVDDSQLPKDRFSAERLKGVDSTLKIQPAELGDSAMYLCASSLQGASNSPLHFGNGTRLTVT.

This clone was observed once. The identical CDR3 is also encoded by other nucleotide sequences in the sample. This chain joins TRBV27 and TRBJ2-3; TRBD1 is a possible D gene (5 bases). There are 14 residues in the CDR3. Trimming removed 0 bases from V and 5 bases from J, with 9 bases in between. Germline loops: CDR1 MNHEY, CDR2 SMNVEV (reference sequence). CDR3 DNA sequence: TGTGCCAGCAGTTTATCATCAGGGATAGATACGCAGTATTTT. Protein sequence: CASSLSSGIDTQYF.

This clone was seen once. This rearrangement joins TRBV13 to TRBJ1-2, with 8 bases aligning to TRBD1. Trimming at V came to 5 bases and at J to 6 bases, leaving 11 bases not matched to a gene. The CDR3 extends over 15 amino acids. The germline V gene encodes CDR1 PRHDT and CDR2 FYEKMQ (reference sequence). The CDR3 here is CASSARTGTSHGYTF. CDR3 DNA: TGTGCCAGCAGCGCCCGGACAGGGACCAGTCATGGCTACACCTTC. The full variable domain, completed using reference TRBV13 and TRBJ1-2, is AAGVIQSPRHLIKEKRETATLKCYPIPRHDTVYWYQQGPGQDPQFLISFYEKMQSDKGSIPDRFSAQQFSDYHSELNMSSLELGDSALYFCASSARTGTSHGYTFGSGTRLTVV.

This clone was seen only once. The V call is TRBV11-3, the J call TRBJ2-1; possibly TRBD1 for D (6 bases). The germline V gene encodes CDR1 SGHNT and CDR2 YENEEA. Trimming pared 3 bases from V and 4 bases from J, leaving 10 bases between. This CDR3 region has 14 residues. CDR3 residues: CASSLGAGYNEQFF. The CDR3 coding sequence is TGTGCCAGCAGCTTGGGGGCTGGTTACAATGAGCAGTTCTTC.